This T cell receptor (beta chain) was documented in a study of blood T cell repertoires in COVID-19. Study in general: Whether acute or convalescent, the COVID-19 samples came from the United States, Italy and Spain.

This CDR3 has 15 residues. V lost 2 bases, J lost 3 bases, and 4 bases stayed unmatched. CDR1 SGHTA and CDR2 FQGTGA come from the germline V gene. As handled by the study authors: Amplifying reference gene primers gave estimates of nucleated cell counts. Data came from immunoSEQ multiplex PCR; TCRdb stores just in-frame clones and leaves some out. The D gene and trimming were derived from the DNA, and the V and J assignments and clone size from that table. Here the sample spans fewer than 400,000 clones, under 90% being singletons. Material: peripheral blood. The chain is built from TRBV7-3 and TRBJ1-3; 7 bases line up with TRBD1. This TCR came from a woman aged 25 to 45 with COVID-19, enrolled during active disease. CDR3 DNA: TGTGCCAGCAGCTTAGCAGGGGGAAGTGGAAACACCATATATTTT. As protein: CASSLAGGSGNTIYF.